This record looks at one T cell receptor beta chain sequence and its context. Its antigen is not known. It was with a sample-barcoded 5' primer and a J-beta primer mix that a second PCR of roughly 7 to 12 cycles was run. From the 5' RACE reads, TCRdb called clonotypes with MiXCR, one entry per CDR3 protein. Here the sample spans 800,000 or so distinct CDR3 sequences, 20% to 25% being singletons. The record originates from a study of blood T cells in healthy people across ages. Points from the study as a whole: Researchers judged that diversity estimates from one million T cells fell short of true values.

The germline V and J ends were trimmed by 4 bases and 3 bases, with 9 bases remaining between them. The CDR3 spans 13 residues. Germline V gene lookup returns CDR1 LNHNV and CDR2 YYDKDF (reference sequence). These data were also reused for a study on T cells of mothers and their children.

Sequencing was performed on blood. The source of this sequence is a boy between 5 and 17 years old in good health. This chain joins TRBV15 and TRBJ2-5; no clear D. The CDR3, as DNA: TGTGCCACCAGCATGGACCCAGAAGAGACCCAGTACTTC. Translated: CATSMDPEETQYF. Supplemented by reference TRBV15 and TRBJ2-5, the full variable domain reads DAMVIQNPRYQVTQFGKPVTLSCSQTLNHNVMYWYQQKSSQAPKLLFHYYDKDFNNEADTPDNFQSRRPNTSFCFLDIRSPGLGDTAMYLCATSMDPEETQYFGPGTRLLVL.